A selection of T cell receptor beta chains follows, all from one sample in a study of cytomegalovirus exposure and HLA in healthy donors. The assay was immunoSEQ multiplex PCR, and TCRdb's table has in-frame clones only and misses some. The sample lists around 140,000 clones, around nine tenths occurring once. The specimen was PBMCs. The source is a man younger than 30 in good health and CMV-seropositive. The CDR3 runs from the conserved cysteine through the conserved F or W. The D gene is left open where the match is weak. Rows may omit the clone size; those that give it use once, few, many or a size class.

j_call,clone_size,d_call,v_call,cdr3_nt,cdr3_aa
TRBJ1-5,few,NA,TRBV6-1,TGTGCCAGCAGTGAACCGCGGCAGCCCCAGCATTTT,CASSEPRQPQHF
TRBJ2-1,NA,TRBD2,TRBV7-9,TGTGCCAGCAGCTTAGGACTAGCGGGAGGCGATGAGCAGTTCTTC,CASSLGLAGGDEQFF
TRBJ1-2,NA,TRBD1,TRBV6-5,TGTGCCAGCACCGGACAGGGGGTTTATGGCTACACCTTC,CASTGQGVYGYTF
TRBJ2-7,NA,NA,TRBV2,TGTGCCAGCAGGGGCATAGCTCAGGGCCTCTCCTACGAGCAGTACTTC,CASRGIAQGLSYEQYF
TRBJ1-1,NA,NA,TRBV9,TGTGCCAGCAGCGTAGAGGCAGTGAGGGACACTGAAGCTTTCTTT,CASSVEAVRDTEAFF
TRBJ2-7,NA,NA,TRBV7-9,TGTGCCAGCAGCCGATTGGTTGCGCACGAGCAGTACTTC,CASSRLVAHEQYF
TRBJ1-1,NA,NA,TRBV7-7,TGTGCTAGCAGCTTAGCCGAGGGATCTGAAGCTTTCTTT,CASSLAEGSEAFF
TRBJ2-4,NA,NA,TRBV6-4,TGTGCCAGCAGTGAAGGGGCGGACAGAAAAATTCAGTACTTC,CASSEGADRKIQYF
TRBJ2-3,NA,NA,TRBV7-9,TGTGCCAGCAGCTTCACGGTCCCGGGTGGCGCAGATACGCAGTATTTT,CASSFTVPGGADTQYF
TRBJ1-1,NA,TRBD1,TRBV9,TGTGCCAGCAGCAGACAGGGTAACACTGAAGCTTTCTTT,CASSRQGNTEAFF
TRBJ2-5,NA,TRBD1,TRBV30,TGTGCCTGGAGTGTAGGGGGCGCAGAGACCCAGTACTTC,CAWSVGGAETQYF
TRBJ2-5,few,NA,TRBV18,TGTGCCAGCTCCGACTCGGGGGAGACCCAGTACTTC,CASSDSGETQYF
TRBJ2-7,few,NA,TRBV6-1,TGTGCCAGGTCCCCCTACTCGACAGTTGCCTACGAGCAGTACTTC,CARSPYSTVAYEQYF
TRBJ1-2,NA,TRBD1,TRBV6-5,TGTGCCAGCAGAGGACAGGGGGCTGGCTACACCTTC,CASRGQGAGYTF
TRBJ2-1,NA,TRBD1,TRBV12-5,TGTGCTAGTGGTACCGGGACAGGGTTAAAGAATGAGCAGTTCTTC,CASGTGTGLKNEQFF
TRBJ1-1,NA,TRBD1,TRBV18,TGTGCCAGCTCACTAAAGACAGGGGAGACTGAAGCTTTCTTT,CASSLKTGETEAFF
TRBJ2-1,NA,NA,TRBV9,TGTGCCAGCACTCAGGGGACTACCGACTACAATGAGCAGTTCTTC,CASTQGTTDYNEQFF
TRBJ1-6,NA,NA,TRBV6-1,TGTGCCAGCAGGAAAGACGGGAATTCACCCCTCCACTTT,CASRKDGNSPLHF
TRBJ1-1,NA,NA,TRBV6-1,TGTGCCAGCAGTCCACCAGGAGAGGAGGCTGAAGCTTTCTTT,CASSPPGEEAEAFF
TRBJ2-5,NA,NA,TRBV7-3,TGTGCCAGCAGCTACCTGACAGGAGAGACCCAGTACTTC,CASSYLTGETQYF
TRBJ2-5,NA,TRBD2,TRBV4-1,TGCGCCAGCAGCCAAGATCAGTCGGGGGGAATGGCCCAGTACTTC,CASSQDQSGGMAQYF
TRBJ2-5,NA,TRBD1,TRBV29-1,TGCAGCGTTGGAGGGACAGCGTCGACCGTGTACCAAGAGACCCAGTACTTC,CSVGGTASTVYQETQYF
TRBJ1-3,NA,TRBD1,TRBV9,TGTGCCAGCGGCGGACAGGGGATCGGAAACACCATATATTTT,CASGGQGIGNTIYF
TRBJ1-5,NA,TRBD1,TRBV19,TGTGCCAGTAGTATAGTCGGACAGGGGGCAAGTCAGCCCCAGCATTTT,CASSIVGQGASQPQHF
TRBJ2-5,NA,TRBD2,TRBV11-2,TGTGCCAGCAGCTTAGATCCGGGACTAGGGACCCAGTACTTC,CASSLDPGLGTQYF
TRBJ1-1,NA,NA,TRBV18,TGTGCCAGCTCACCGTACGGGGGGGAGAACACTGAAGCTTTCTTT,CASSPYGGENTEAFF
TRBJ2-1,once,NA,TRBV7-8,TGTGCCAGCAGCTCCCCGATCAGGTTCAGCAATTATGAGCAGTTCTTC,CASSSPIRFSNYEQFF
TRBJ1-5,NA,TRBD1,TRBV6-1,TGTGCCAGCAGTTGGACAGGGTATAGCAATCAGCCCCAGCATTTT,CASSWTGYSNQPQHF
TRBJ1-1,NA,NA,TRBV7-2,TGTGCCAGCAGCTTACAGGGCAGCACTGAAGCTTTCTTT,CASSLQGSTEAFF
TRBJ2-1,NA,NA,TRBV28,TGTGCCAGCAGTTTACCAGCGTCCTCCTACAATGAGCAGTTCTTC,CASSLPASSYNEQFF
TRBJ2-7,NA,TRBD1,TRBV29-1,TGCAGCGCCTGGACAGGGAGCTCCTACGAGCAGTACTTC,CSAWTGSSYEQYF
TRBJ1-2,NA,NA,TRBV27,TGTGCCAGCAGTTTCCGCGGCGCTAACTATGGCTACACCTTC,CASSFRGANYGYTF
TRBJ1-1,NA,NA,TRBV14,TGTGCCAGCAGCCAAGGTCTTCCAATCCCTACGGAAGCTTTCTTT,CASSQGLPIPTEAFF
TRBJ1-6,NA,NA,TRBV7-9,TGTGCCAGCAGCTTCGGCAGGGTCAATTCACCCCTCCACTTT,CASSFGRVNSPLHF
TRBJ1-1,NA,TRBD1,TRBV6-5,TGTGCCAGCAGCTTACAGGGGGTCGCTGAAGCTTTCTTT,CASSLQGVAEAFF
TRBJ1-4,once,NA,TRBV7-6,TGTGCCAGCAGCTTGGACACCTCAACTAATGAAAAACTGTTTTTT,CASSLDTSTNEKLFF
TRBJ2-2,NA,TRBD2,TRBV4-1,TGCGCCAGCAGCCAAGTAGCGGGGACCGGGGAGCTGTTTTTT,CASSQVAGTGELFF
TRBJ2-1,NA,TRBD2,TRBV30,TGTGCCTGGAGTGTTTTATTCGGCGGGAGAAACAATGAGCAGTTCTTC,CAWSVLFGGRNNEQFF
TRBJ1-2,NA,TRBD1,TRBV6-1,TGTGCCAGCAGTGAAGGGGGGACAGGCTTTTTAATTAATGGCTACACCTTC,CASSEGGTGFLINGYTF
TRBJ2-2,NA,TRBD2,TRBV2,TGTGCCAGCAGCCTAGCGGGACCCACCGGGGAGCTGTTTTTT,CASSLAGPTGELFF
TRBJ1-1,NA,NA,TRBV2,TGTGCCAGCAGTGTACAGGCGAACACTGAAGCTTTCTTT,CASSVQANTEAFF
TRBJ2-7,NA,NA,TRBV7-9,TGTGCCAGCAGTCAGGACAGCTACGAGCAGTACTTC,CASSQDSYEQYF
TRBJ2-7,NA,NA,TRBV9,TGTGCCAGCAGCGTAGCCGGGACTGGGGAATACGAGCAGTACTTC,CASSVAGTGEYEQYF
TRBJ2-4,NA,TRBD1,TRBV9,TGTGCCAGCAGCCCGTGGGACAGGTCAGCAACTCAAGCCAAAAACATTCAGTACTTC,CASSPWDRSATQAKNIQYF
TRBJ1-2,NA,TRBD1,TRBV5-1,TGCGCCAGCAGCCGCGGACAGGGATCGGGCTATGGCTACACCTTC,CASSRGQGSGYGYTF